The sequence of this T cell receptor (beta chain) was determined in a study of T cell responses to AZD1222 COVID-19 vaccine. Study information: Pooling covered second doses at about 4 or about 12 weeks. Study-level findings and limits: Most donors were white British, females outnumbered males, and clonal diversity was possibly underestimated. The CD4 TCRs associated with vaccination extended across spike and predominated at 160-218 and 743-854.

This CDR3 has 15 amino acids. Trimming removed 0 bases at V and 3 bases at J, with 12 bases between. Per the germline V gene, CDR1 is MNHEY and CDR2 is SVGEGT. Data came from immunoSEQ multiplex PCR; TCRdb stores just in-frame clones and leaves some out. The sample includes about 97,000 clones, about 88% of them seen just once. By frequency in the sample, this clone is medium-sized. Its antigen is still unknown. Sequencing used peripheral blood, obtained on day 0 of AZD1222 vaccination. This rearrangement joins TRBV6-2 or TRBV6-3 to TRBJ2-7; D may match TRBD1 or TRBD2 (6 bases each). This clonotype was sampled from an adult in good health. CDR3: CASSYSSGGGYEQYF. The CDR3 DNA sequence: TGTGCCAGCAGTTACTCCTCCGGGGGCGGCTACGAGCAGTACTTC.